This T cell receptor (beta chain) was observed in a study of response to subunit inactivated influenza vaccine (dated by TCRdb to 2017 to 2018). For the study in its entirety: To follow how T cells responded to a trivalent subunit inactivated influenza vaccine, the researchers relied on deep quantitative profiling of the T cell receptor repertoire.

CDR1 is given as SGHKS and CDR2 as YYEKEE, both from the germline V gene (reference sequence). A distance of 8 bases separates the germline ends of V and J, which lose 1 base and 3 bases respectively. Including cysteine and phenylalanine, the CDR3 has 14 amino acids. Of the read, only the CDR3 DNA is kept; its 42 bases are in frame from base 1. The library came from RT-PCR. The sequencing machine was an Illumina HiSeq 2500. TCRdb passed the public sequencing reads through fastp at Q25 and MiXCR, retaining productive beta sequences. Every entry covers one CDR3 protein and lists the most common genes and DNA from its rows. This sample comprises more than 150,000 distinct CDR3 sequences, approximately 11% of them detected only once. The ten top clones hold under 40% of the sample. This clonotype showed up just a few times. Its binding antigen is unknown. No qualities accompany the bases; no much larger clone lies one base away.

Broader findings and caveats from the paper: It was suggested by the authors that each seasonal influenza vaccination may recruit only a limited number of new T cells.

The sample here was CD8+ T cells sorted from PBMCs, taken about 24 months after vaccination. The clonotype comes from a man aged 45-69 years who received an inactivated influenza vaccine. Donor details come from another sample of the same person, matched by shared clones. The sequence joins TRBV5-5 to TRBJ1-5, with the D segment identity uncertain. The CDR3: CASSLLADNQPQHF. The sequence in DNA is TGTGCCAGCAGCTTGTTAGCCGACAATCAGCCCCAGCATTTT.